These T cell receptor beta chains were read from a single sample in a study of shared clonotypes between healthy human individuals. Some clones are missing from TCRdb's copy, which holds only in-frame ones; the method was immunoSEQ multiplex PCR. The table includes hundreds of thousands of clones, 95% to 97% detected once. Sequencing was performed on naive CD8+ T cells sorted from blood. These receptors were obtained from a young woman in good health. Each CDR3 is given with its conserved first and last residue. D genes are given only for firm matches. The size of a clone is reported for some rows only, either as once, few or many, or as a class for expanded clones.

d_gene,v_gene,abundance,j_gene,CDR3aa,CDR3nt
.,TRBV11-2,.,TRBJ2-1,CASSFNEFDEQFF,TGTGCCAGCAGCTTCAACGAGTTCGATGAGCAGTTCTTC
.,TRBV11-2,.,TRBJ1-2,CASSLPSGFSNYGYTF,TGTGCCAGCAGCCTCCCATCAGGTTTTTCTAACTATGGCTACACCTTC
.,TRBV4-1,.,TRBJ1-1,CASSQARAAEAFF,TGCGCCAGCAGCCAAGCGAGGGCAGCTGAAGCTTTCTTT
TRBD1,TRBV27,.,TRBJ1-4,CASSLSGQLNEKLFF,TGTGCCAGCAGTTTATCGGGACAGCTTAATGAAAAACTGTTTTTT
.,TRBV27,.,TRBJ2-3,CASSSRQGTDTQYF,TGTGCCAGCAGCAGCCGACAGGGCACAGATACGCAGTATTTT
.,TRBV6-1,.,TRBJ2-3,CASSEIGDTQYF,TGTGCCAGCAGTGAAATTGGGGATACGCAGTATTTT
TRBD1,TRBV18,.,TRBJ2-7,CASSHRDRVSEQYF,TGTGCCAGCTCACACAGGGACAGGGTAAGCGAGCAGTACTTC
.,TRBV10-2,.,TRBJ2-3,CASKLESRTDTQYF,TGCGCCAGCAAACTCGAGAGTCGCACAGATACGCAGTATTTT
.,TRBV9,.,TRBJ2-2,CASSVVSDPATGELFF,TGTGCCAGCAGCGTAGTATCAGATCCCGCCACCGGGGAGCTGTTTTTT
.,TRBV20-1,once,TRBJ2-7,CSASGSYEQYF,TGCAGTGCTAGTGGCAGCTACGAGCAGTACTTC
.,TRBV4-1,.,TRBJ1-2,CASSQEGRAPPYEGYTF,TGCGCCAGCAGCCAAGAGGGTCGGGCACCGCCCTATGAAGGCTACACCTTC
TRBD1,TRBV5-6,once,TRBJ1-2,CASSNGQGDISRGYGYTF,TGTGCCAGCAGCAACGGACAGGGGGACATTAGCCGAGGCTATGGCTACACCTTC
.,TRBV27,.,TRBJ2-1,CASSLPGTHHNEQFF,TGTGCCAGCAGTCTTCCCGGGACACATCACAATGAGCAGTTCTTC
.,TRBV4-1,.,TRBJ2-3,CASSLRTGRNKTQYF,TGCGCCAGCAGCCTCCGGACGGGACGGAACAAAACGCAGTATTTT
.,TRBV29-1,.,TRBJ2-7,CSVGEARGEQYF,TGCAGCGTGGGAGAGGCCCGGGGGGAGCAGTACTTC
TRBD1,TRBV4-1,.,TRBJ2-2,CASSQVTGATGELFF,TGCGCCAGCAGCCAAGTGACAGGGGCTACCGGGGAGCTGTTTTTT
TRBD1,TRBV27,.,TRBJ2-7,CASSSVLSGQGAAYEQYF,TGTGCCAGCAGTTCTGTCCTTAGTGGACAGGGGGCAGCCTACGAGCAGTACTTC
TRBD2,TRBV4-1,.,TRBJ2-7,CASSYREGSYEQYF,TGCGCCAGCAGCTACCGGGAGGGCTCCTACGAGCAGTACTTC
.,TRBV5-6,.,TRBJ1-1,CASSLAGRDTEAFF,TGTGCCAGCAGCTTGGCGGGCAGGGACACTGAAGCTTTCTTT
TRBD1,TRBV28,.,TRBJ1-1,CASSFLQGALNTEAFF,TGTGCCAGCAGTTTCCTACAGGGGGCGCTGAACACTGAAGCTTTCTTT
TRBD1,TRBV7-9,.,TRBJ1-1,CASSSGTGTLPEAFF,TGTGCCAGCAGCTCCGGGACAGGAACCCTACCTGAAGCTTTCTTT
.,TRBV5-6,.,TRBJ1-5,CASSLALGQPQHF,TGTGCCAGCAGCTTGGCCCTAGGCCAGCCCCAGCATTTT
.,TRBV28,.,TRBJ1-1,CASSSNWGRTEAFF,TGTGCCAGCAGTTCGAATTGGGGGCGGACTGAAGCTTTCTTT
.,TRBV19,once,TRBJ2-2,CASSILSSISSTGELFF,TGTGCCAGTAGTATTCTGTCGTCGATCAGCAGCACCGGGGAGCTGTTTTTT
.,TRBV28,.,TRBJ2-7,CASSFGGSYEQYF,TGTGCCAGCAGTTTTGGCGGCTCCTACGAGCAGTACTTC
.,TRBV7-9,.,TRBJ1-2,CASRSGGPGYTF,TGTGCCAGCAGATCTGGGGGCCCTGGCTACACCTTC